This passage covers 15 T cell receptor beta chains from one sample sequenced in a study of T cells in localized non-small cell lung cancer. TCRdb's table, derived via immunoSEQ multiplex PCR, lists solely in-frame clones and lacks some. The sample contains about 19,000 clones, roughly 84% of which appear only once. The starting material was peripheral blood, obtained before any cancer treatment. The receptor source for this set is a man aged 40 to 70 with stage I lung adenocarcinoma.

The chain uses TRBV5-6 and TRBJ1-2, with D possibly TRBD1 on 5 matching bases. The V end lost 4 bases, the J end lost 5 bases, and 21 bases lay between the germline ends. The CDR3 is 16 amino acids. Germline V gives CDR1 SGHDT, CDR2 YYEEEE. For the CDR3, the DNA is TGTGCCAGCAGCCTACCGACAGCCCCTCGTACGTATGGCTACACCTTC. Protein product: CASSLPTAPRTYGYTF. Complete variable domain (other parts from reference TRBV5-6 and TRBJ1-2): DAGVTQSPTHLIKTRGQQVTLRCSPKSGHDTVSWYQQALGQGPQFIFQYYEEEERQRGNFPDRFSGHQFPNYSSELNVNALLLGDSALYLCASSLPTAPRTYGYTFGSGTRLTVV.

V gene TRBV7-2 combines with J gene TRBJ1-5, with D unresolved. CDR1 and CDR2 from the germline V gene are SGHTA and FQGNSA. The V end was cut by 1 base, the J end by 0 bases, with 16 bases between. This CDR3 comprises 18 residues. The CDR3 loop reads CASSLVHGGPNSNQPQHF. CDR3 nucleotide sequence: TGTGCCAGCAGCTTAGTTCACGGCGGACCAAATAGCAATCAGCCCCAGCATTTT.

The chain couples TRBV19 to TRBJ2-1; 12 bases are shared with TRBD2. With 7 bases clipped from V and 8 bases from J, the junction kept 12 bases outside the gene matches. This CDR3 contains 16 residues. Germline V gives CDR1 LNHDA, CDR2 SQIVND (reference sequence). Here the CDR3 DNA reads TGTGCCAGTATAGGGCTAGCGGGAGGGCCAAGGTATGAGCAGTTCTTC. As protein: CASIGLAGGPRYEQFF. Drawing the rest from reference TRBV19 and TRBJ2-1, the complete variable domain is DGGITQSPKYLFRKEGQNVTLSCEQNLNHDAMYWYRQDPGQGLRLIYYSQIVNDFQKGDIAEGYSVSREKKESFPLTVTSAQKNPTAFYLCASIGLAGGPRYEQFFGPGTRLTVL.

The CDR3 DNA reads as TGCGCCAGCATTCCAGCGGGGGGGACAGATACGCAGTATTTT. Translation: CASIPAGGTDTQYF. The gene calls are TRBV10-2 and TRBJ2-3; 10 bases are a match to TRBD2. Germline CDR1 is WSHSY and CDR2 is SAAADI. The ends lost 7 bases at V and 3 bases at J; junction bases unmatched: 4. The CDR3 has 14 residues.

The chain joins TRBV7-8 to TRBJ2-5; D remains unclear. Trimming removed 4 bases from V and 7 bases from J, with 7 bases in between. This CDR3 comprises 11 residues. CDR1 and CDR2 from the germline V gene are SGHVS and FQNEAQ. The CDR3 region is CASSSDVTQYF. The CDR3 region has the DNA TGTGCCAGCAGCTCGGACGTGACCCAGTACTTC. Drawing the rest from reference TRBV7-8 and TRBJ2-5, the complete variable domain is GAGVSQSPRYKVAKRGQDVALRCDPISGHVSLFWYQQALGQGPEFLTYFQNEAQLDKSGLPSDRFFAERPEGSVSTLKIQRTQQEDSAVYLCASSSDVTQYFGPGTRLLVL.

The chain carries TRBV4-1 and TRBJ2-1, with TRBD2 matching over 8 bases. This CDR3 is 13 amino acids long. With V trimmed by 3 bases and J by 7 bases, 2 bases remained unmatched. Germline CDR1 is MGHRA and CDR2 is YSYEKL. The DNA of the CDR3 is TGCGCCAGCAGCCATAGCGGGGCTAATGAGCAGTTCTTC. Amino acid sequence: CASSHSGANEQFF.

The J gene is TRBJ2-3, the V gene TRBV9, with D possibly TRBD2 on 6 matching bases. CDR3 length: 16 amino acids. CDR1 SGDLS and CDR2 YYNGEE come from the germline V gene. The V and J ends lost 4 bases and 0 bases respectively, with 15 bases between them. This CDR3 reads CASSLQEGSSTDTQYF. DNA for the CDR3: TGTGCCAGCAGCTTACAGGAGGGATCTAGCACAGATACGCAGTATTTT.

The genes are TRBV6-4 and TRBJ2-3, with D possibly TRBD1 on 5 matching bases. Germline CDR1 and CDR2: MRHNA and SNTAGT. V gave up 6 bases and J gave up 0 bases, with 13 bases separating them. The CDR3 length is 15 residues. CDR3 region: CASSVGASSTDTQYF. The DNA of the CDR3 is TGTGCCAGCAGCGTAGGGGCCAGCAGCACAGATACGCAGTATTTT.

This chain uses TRBV6-5 with TRBJ1-1; no definite D call. The length of the CDR3 is 15 residues. From germline, CDR1 is MNHEY and CDR2 SVGAGI. Between the trimmed V and J ends, which lost 2 bases and 4 bases, there was a span of 14 bases. The CDR3 protein is CASSYMATRRTEAFF. In DNA form, the CDR3 reads TGTGCCAGCAGTTACATGGCCACACGTCGCACTGAAGCTTTCTTT.

The chain combines TRBV2 with TRBJ1-2, with a possible D match to TRBD1 (6 bases). This CDR3 contains 14 residues. The germline V and J ends were trimmed by 6 bases and 0 bases, with 11 bases remaining between them. Germline V CDR1 and CDR2: SNHLY, FYNNEI. This CDR3 reads CASSGQRPNYGYTF. In DNA, the CDR3 is TGTGCCAGCAGCGGACAGCGTCCTAACTATGGCTACACCTTC.

This chain joins TRBV19 and TRBJ1-3, with 7 bases that match TRBD1. Germline CDR1 LNHDA, CDR2 SQIVND (reference sequence). J gave up 2 bases and V 8 bases, and 6 bases lay outside the gene matches. CDR3 length: 14 amino acids. This CDR3 reads CASGQTGTGNTIYF. The CDR3, as DNA: TGTGCCAGTGGACAGACAGGGACTGGAAACACCATATATTTT.

The chain links TRBV2 to TRBJ2-1; possibly TRBD1 or TRBD2 for D (7 bases each). CDR3 length equals 12 residues. Germline CDR1 SNHLY, CDR2 FYNNEI. V was clipped by 11 bases and J by 7 bases, with 15 bases between them. The CDR3 here is CAGQGGLNEQFF. CDR3 in DNA: TGTGCCGGGCAGGGGGGGTTAAATGAGCAGTTCTTC.

The genes are TRBV5-5 and TRBJ2-5; D is undetermined. The germline gives CDR1 SGHKS, CDR2 YYEKEE (reference sequence). With 5 bases removed from V and 5 bases from J, the gap between germline ends came to 22 bases. There are 16 residues in the CDR3. CDR3 protein: CASRDQPKAIGETQYF. CDR3 bases: TGTGCCAGCAGGGACCAGCCAAAAGCGATCGGTGAGACCCAGTACTTC.

J is TRBJ1-2 and V is TRBV11-2, with D possibly matching TRBD1 (5 bases). Trimming stripped 5 bases from V and 3 bases from J, with 10 bases between. Germline CDR1 and CDR2: SGHAT and FQNNGV. The length of the CDR3 is 13 residues. The DNA of the CDR3 is TGTGCCAGCAGCCAGAGGGGCCACTATGGCTACACCTTC. Amino acids: CASSQRGHYGYTF.

This clone occurred a few times. For the CDR3, the DNA is TGTGCCAGTAGCAGGGGTGATAATTCACCCCTCCACTTT. Its protein product is CASSRGDNSPLHF. This chain joins TRBV7-3 and TRBJ1-6, with TRBD1 as a possible D gene (6 bases). V was trimmed by 9 bases and J by 5 bases, leaving 11 bases between them. Germline-derived CDR1 and CDR2 are SGHTA and FQGTGA. The length of the CDR3 is 13 residues.